The 26 T cell receptor beta chains reported below all come from one sample, sequenced in a study of cytotoxic CD8 clonotypes in ibrutinib-treated CLL. Assay: immunoSEQ multiplex PCR; the TCRdb copy retains only in-frame clones and omits some. The repertoire holds some 50,000 clones, with 50% to 70% as singletons. Sequencing used PBMCs, obtained after 24 months of ibrutinib treatment. All receptors derive from a human donor with chronic lymphocytic leukemia.

This clone has only a few counts. This chain connects TRBV29-1 to TRBJ2-3, with D perhaps TRBD2 (5 bases). Trimming shortened V by 5 bases and J by 2 bases, and 11 bases separated the two germline ends. This CDR3 comprises 13 residues. The germline gives CDR1 SQVTM, CDR2 ANQGSEA. CDR3 nucleotide sequence: TGCAGCGTTTCTGGCGGGTCCACAGATACGCAGTATTTT. Translating it yields CSVSGGSTDTQYF.

J is TRBJ2-3 and V is TRBV5-1; D tentatively reads TRBD1 or TRBD2 (6 bases each). Germline CDR1 SGHRS, CDR2 YFSETQ. V was cut by 2 bases and J by 6 bases, with 13 bases left in between. The CDR3 covers 14 residues. Here the CDR3 reads CASSFITGADTQYF. CDR3 bases: TGCGCCAGCAGCTTCATTACGGGGGCGGATACGCAGTATTTT.

The V gene is TRBV5-1, the J gene TRBJ2-1; D possibly corresponds to TRBD2 (6 bases). Between the trimmed V and J ends, which lost 0 bases and 8 bases, there was a span of 12 bases. Germline assignment: CDR1 SGHRS and CDR2 YFSETQ. The CDR3 has 14 residues. CDR3 sequence (DNA): TGCGCCAGCAGCTTGGCCAGGACGGGGGATGAGCAGTTCTTC. This encodes CASSLARTGDEQFF. Together with reference TRBV5-1 and TRBJ2-1, the CDR3 gives the full variable domain: KAGVTQTPRYLIKTRGQQVTLSCSPISGHRSVSWYQQTPGQGLQFLFEYFSETQRNKGNFPGRFSGRQFSNSRSEMNVSTLELGDSALYLCASSLARTGDEQFFGPGTRLTVL.

The genes are TRBV19 and TRBJ2-7, with D possibly TRBD2 on 5 matching bases. This CDR3 is built from 13 residues. Germline loops: CDR1 LNHDA, CDR2 SQIVND (reference sequence). Trimming took 6 bases from V and 7 from J, leaving 16 bases between them. CDR3 in amino acids: CASSSPGNVEQYF. The DNA for the CDR3 is TGTGCCAGTAGCTCACCCGGGAACGTAGAGCAGTACTTC.

V is TRBV19 and J is TRBJ1-5; D gene ambiguous. The CDR3 runs 16 residues. CDR1 is LNHDA and CDR2 is SQIVND in the germline V gene (reference sequence). Trimming stripped 7 bases from V and 7 bases from J, with 23 bases between. Here the CDR3 DNA reads TGTGCCAGTACCCTATTCCCGACACCCCTGGGACAGCCCCAGCATTTT. Protein sequence: CASTLFPTPLGQPQHF. The entire variable domain, with the rest obtained from reference TRBV19 and TRBJ1-5, is as follows: DGGITQSPKYLFRKEGQNVTLSCEQNLNHDAMYWYRQDPGQGLRLIYYSQIVNDFQKGDIAEGYSVSREKKESFPLTVTSAQKNPTAFYLCASTLFPTPLGQPQHFGDGTRLSIL.

The chain recombines TRBV28 with TRBJ1-2, with D hard to call. CDR3 length: 12 amino acids. The V gene lost 3 bases and the J gene lost 4 bases, with 6 bases spanning the gap. Germline V gene lookup returns CDR1 MDHEN and CDR2 SYDVKM. CDR3 in DNA: TGTGCCAGCAGTTTGGATGTCTATGGCTACACCTTC. It is translated as CASSLDVYGYTF.

This clone was seen a few times. V and J are TRBV6-1 and TRBJ2-2, with TRBD2 identical over 7 bases. Germline loops: CDR1 MNHNS, CDR2 SASEGT. CDR3 size: 13 residues. Trimming removed 6 bases from V and 2 bases from J; junction bases left unmatched: 0. CDR3 amino acids: CASRAGNTGELFF. CDR3 coding DNA: TGTGCCAGCAGAGCGGGAAACACCGGGGAGCTGTTTTTT.

The chain carries TRBV19 and TRBJ2-7, with 10 nucleotides matching TRBD1. Germline CDR1 is LNHDA and CDR2 is SQIVND (reference sequence). V shed 5 bases and J 4 bases; nucleotides not matched to a gene: 8. The CDR3 is made up of 15 amino acids. CDR3 nucleotide sequence: TGTGCCAGTAGTCCCGGGACAGGGGCGTCATACGAGCAGTACGTC. Protein: CASSPGTGASYEQYV.

The chain joins TRBV19 to TRBJ1-1; TRBD1 aligns across 8 bases. CDR3 length: 18 residues. The germline gives CDR1 LNHDA, CDR2 SQIVND (reference sequence). V lost 1 base, J lost 5 bases, and 15 bases stayed unmatched. CDR3 nucleotides: TGTGCCAGTAGTATAGGGGCCGGGTGGACAGGGCGGCGGACTGAAGCTTTCTTT. Translation: CASSIGAGWTGRRTEAFF.

This clone was found many times. The V call is TRBV19, the J call TRBJ1-1; 8 nucleotides agree with TRBD1. The CDR3 has 15 amino acids. V lost 3 bases and J lost 1; bases outside the gene matches: 4. Germline V gives CDR1 LNHDA, CDR2 SQIVND (reference sequence). The CDR3 sequence is CASSMVGQGNTEAFF. The CDR3 region has the DNA TGTGCCAGTAGTATGGTAGGACAGGGGAACACTGAAGCTTTCTTT.

V is TRBV11-3 and J is TRBJ2-5; 9 bases are a match to TRBD2. The CDR3 covers 15 residues. V trimming: 3 bases; J trimming: 2 bases; junction bases outside the gene matches: 4. Germline V CDR1 and CDR2: SGHNT, YENEEA. The CDR3 here is CASSLSGRNQETQYF. CDR3 sequence (DNA): TGTGCCAGCAGCTTGAGCGGGAGGAATCAAGAGACCCAGTACTTC. The whole variable domain, filled in from reference TRBV11-3 and TRBJ2-5, reads EAGVVQSPRYKIIEKKQPVAFWCNPISGHNTLYWYLQNLGQGPELLIRYENEEAVDDSQLPKDRFSAERLKGVDSTLKIQPAELGDSAVYLCASSLSGRNQETQYFGPGTRLLVL.

The chain links TRBV19 to TRBJ2-3, with 12 bases matching TRBD2. V was pared by 9 bases and J by 9 bases, with 19 bases of the junction left unmatched. CDR3 size: 17 residues. Germline CDR1 and CDR2: LNHDA and SQIVND (reference sequence). The CDR3 sequence is CASRKTGTSGRAATQYF. The DNA for the CDR3 is TGTGCCAGCCGGAAGACAGGGACTAGCGGGCGTGCGGCCACGCAGTATTTT.

This chain joins TRBV4-1 and TRBJ2-2, with D uncertain. The V gene's germline CDR1 is MGHRA and CDR2 YSYEKL. This CDR3 is built from 15 residues. Between the trimmed V and J ends, which lost 3 bases and 0 bases, there was a span of 8 bases. CDR3 amino acids: CASSQSGSNTGELFF. DNA for the CDR3: TGCGCCAGCAGCCAGTCCGGGTCGAACACCGGGGAGCTGTTTTTT.

This clone was recorded at least ten times. The V and J genes are TRBV28 and TRBJ2-1; TRBD2 agrees at 8 bases. The CDR3 is made up of 14 amino acids. Trimming cost V 4 bases and J 11 bases; bases outside gene matches: 10. CDR1 is MDHEN, CDR2 SYDVKM, per germline. CDR3 amino acids: CASSWRGLAGKQFF. The CDR3 DNA is TGTGCCAGCAGTTGGAGAGGACTAGCCGGGAAGCAGTTCTTC.

J is TRBJ2-7 and V is TRBV21-1. TRBV21-1 is assigned pseudogene status. The CDR3 has 16 amino acids. The CDR3 loop is CASSNEGGGPPYEQYF. In DNA form, the CDR3 reads TGTGCCAGCAGCAATGAGGGAGGGGGCCCCCCCTACGAGCAGTACTTC.

The chain has TRBV28 and TRBJ2-6, with D unresolved. CDR3 length equals 13 residues. Germline loops: CDR1 MDHEN, CDR2 SYDVKM. The V and J ends lost 2 bases and 3 bases respectively, with 2 bases between them. CDR3 protein: CASSLGGANVLTF. The CDR3 region has the DNA TGTGCCAGCAGTTTAGGTGGGGCCAACGTCCTGACTTTC.

This clone has more than one count but fewer than ten. CDR3 DNA: TGTGCCAGCAGTCTGGGCGGGGGCTGGAGCAATCAGCCCCAGCATTTT. Protein sequence: CASSLGGGWSNQPQHF. The chain combines TRBV28 with TRBJ1-5; tentatively, D is TRBD1 (6 bases). CDR3 length: 16 residues. CDR1 is MDHEN and CDR2 is SYDVKM in the germline V gene. V was cut by 5 bases and J by 1 base, with 15 bases left in between. The whole variable domain, remainder taken from reference TRBV28 and TRBJ1-5, is DVKVTQSSRYLVKRTGEKVFLECVQDMDHENMFWYRQDPGLGLRLIYFSYDVKMKEKGDIPEGYSVSREKKERFSLILESASTNQTSMYLCASSLGGGWSNQPQHFGDGTRLSIL.

The chain combines TRBV7-8 with TRBJ2-3; D is perhaps TRBD2 (6 bases). Trimming pared 6 bases from V and 0 bases from J, leaving 19 bases between. The CDR3 is 17 residues long. Germline CDR1 SGHVS, CDR2 FQNEAQ. CDR3 region: CASSRTGTLTSTDTQYF. The CDR3 DNA is TGTGCCAGCAGTAGGACCGGGACTCTTACTAGCACAGATACGCAGTATTTT.

The CDR3 coding sequence is TGTGCCAGCAGCTTACTAGCGGGGGCAACGAACACCGGGGAGCTGTTTTTT. Its translation: CASSLLAGATNTGELFF. The chain has TRBV5-8 and TRBJ2-2; TRBD2 matches at 11 bases. The CDR3 runs to 17 residues. Unmatched junction bases numbered 3, after V lost 2 bases and J lost 0 bases. Looked up from germline, CDR1 is SGHTS and CDR2 is YDEGEE.

This chain joins TRBV5-1 and TRBJ2-6; 7 bases agree with TRBD2. The CDR3 has 15 amino acids. Germline V gene data show CDR1 as SGHRS and CDR2 as YFSETQ. The junction had 1 base not matched to a gene; V was cut back by 1 base and J by 3 bases. CDR3 in DNA: TGCGCCAGCAGCTTGAGCGGGGTTGGGGCCAACGTCCTGACTTTC. Translated: CASSLSGVGANVLTF.

This rearrangement joins TRBV10-1 to TRBJ2-3, with 9 bases aligning to TRBD1. The CDR3 spans 16 residues. Germline CDR1 is WNHNN and CDR2 is SYGVQD (reference sequence). The V and J ends lost 10 bases and 2 bases, in that order; junction bases with no gene match: 13. This CDR3 reads CATGDWGQGITDTQYF. The CDR3 bases are TGCGCCACCGGGGACTGGGGACAGGGCATCACAGATACGCAGTATTTT.

CDR3 DNA sequence: TGCGCCAGCAGTGGGATATCCGGGAACGGGGAGCTGTTTTTT. Translated: CASSGISGNGELFF. V is TRBV10-1 and J is TRBJ2-2; weak D call: TRBD2 (5 bases). CDR1 is WNHNN, CDR2 SYGVQD, per germline (reference sequence). This CDR3 comprises 14 residues. V gave up 4 bases and J gave up 7 bases, with 13 bases separating them.

The chain recombines TRBV7-8 with TRBJ1-5; unclear D gene. The ends were cut back, 5 bases at V and 4 bases at J, with 15 bases in the middle. Germline V gene lookup returns CDR1 SGHVS and CDR2 FQNEAQ. The CDR3 has 15 amino acids. DNA for the CDR3: TGTGCCAGCAGCCCAAGGTCCGGGGAGAATCAGCCCCAGCATTTT. Translated, it gives CASSPRSGENQPQHF.

In this sample, this clone turned up a few times. The V call is TRBV2, the J call TRBJ1-2; D perhaps matches TRBD1 (6 bases). V shed 6 bases and J shed 7 bases, with 15 bases lying between them. Germline V gene lookup returns CDR1 SNHLY and CDR2 FYNNEI. This CDR3 contains 13 residues. DNA for the CDR3: TGTGCCAGCAGCCGCCGGGGGGCGGGTGGCTACACCTTC. It translates to CASSRRGAGGYTF.

A few counts support this clone. The genes are TRBV5-6 and TRBJ2-7; possible D gene TRBD1, 6 bases. Per the germline V gene, CDR1 is SGHDT and CDR2 is YYEEEE. The CDR3 is made up of 12 amino acids. V was clipped by 2 bases and J by 7 bases, with 10 bases between them. The CDR3 bases are TGTGCCAGCAGCTTCGTTAGGGGGGAGCAGTACGTC. Encoded protein: CASSFVRGEQYV.

This clone was found many times. The rearrangement uses TRBV6-5 and TRBJ2-3, with TRBD2 matching over 8 bases. The germline V gene has CDR1 MNHEY and CDR2 SVGAGI. The V gene end was trimmed by 9 bases and the J gene end by 6 bases; junction bases not matched to a gene: 11. The CDR3 is made up of 14 amino acids. CDR3 loop: CASGTSGGGDTQYF. In nucleotides, the CDR3 is TGTGCCAGTGGAACTAGCGGTGGGGGGGATACGCAGTATTTT.